Listed below are T cell receptor beta chains from one sample, sequenced in a study of control samples from healthy donors and cancer patients. Assay used: immunoSEQ multiplex PCR; TCRdb lists only in-frame clones, some missing. The profile shows 40,000 to 45,000 clones, around 75% of them singletons. The sequencing sample was made of formalin-fixed, paraffin-embedded tissue. The receptors derive from a male donor with melanoma. Each CDR3 is given with its conserved first and last residue. The D gene is left open where the match is weak. Rows may omit the clone size; those that give it use once, few, many or a size class.

j_call | clone_size | d_call | v_call | cdr3_nt | cdr3_aa
TRBJ2-3 | . | . | TRBV6-6 | TGTGCCAGCAGCCGACGCACAGATACGCAGTATTTT | CASSRRTDTQYF
TRBJ2-1 | . | . | TRBV4-1 | TGCGCCAGTTCCCGAGGGGGGTCTCGTCAGCAGTTCTTC | CASSRGGSRQQFF
TRBJ2-3 | . | . | TRBV30 | TGTGCCTCCACTGGGGCATCAAGCACAGATACGCAGTATTTT | CASTGASSTDTQYF
TRBJ2-7 | . | . | TRBV7-6 | TGTGCCAGCAGCTTTTCTGCGGTGACCGGCGAGCAGTACTTC | CASSFSAVTGEQYF
TRBJ1-5 | few | . | TRBV24-1 | TGTGCCACCAGTGGTAGGGGCCACAATCAGCCCCAGCATTTT | CATSGRGHNQPQHF
TRBJ2-3 | . | . | TRBV6-6 | TGTGTCAGCAGTTATTCGGTTATCACAGATACGCAGTATTTT | CVSSYSVITDTQYF
TRBJ1-1 | . | . | TRBV5-6 | TGTGCCAGCAGCTCACCAGGGAGACAGGTCAACACTGAAGCTTTCTTT | CASSSPGRQVNTEAFF
TRBJ2-7 | . | TRBD2 | TRBV28 | TGTGCAGCCCGCGGGAGCCACGAGCAGTACTTC | CAARGSHEQYF
TRBJ2-7 | . | TRBD1 | TRBV10-3 | TGTGCCAGCGGGGGACAGGGGGGAGAGCAGTACTTC | CASGGQGGEQYF
TRBJ2-6 | few | . | TRBV27 | TGTGCCAGCAGTTCACTCGGCTCTGGGGCCAACGTCCTGACTTTC | CASSSLGSGANVLTF
TRBJ2-1 | . | . | TRBV2 | TGTGCCAGCAGTGTACAAAATGAGCAGTTCTTC | CASSVQNEQFF
TRBJ2-3 | . | . | TRBV5-1 | TGCGCCAGCAGCCTGCCCGCCACAGATACGCAGTATTTT | CASSLPATDTQYF
TRBJ2-1 | . | . | TRBV14 | TGTGCCAGCAGCCAAGAGGACAGCAGCTACAATGAGCAGTTCTTC | CASSQEDSSYNEQFF
TRBJ2-3 | . | . | TRBV28 | TGTGCCAGCAGTGAGGCGGGGCCCTCTAGCACAGATACGCAGTATTTT | CASSEAGPSSTDTQYF
TRBJ2-3 | . | . | TRBV7-9 | TGTGCCAGCAGCTTAGCGGGGCTGCGCACAGATACGCAGTATTTT | CASSLAGLRTDTQYF
TRBJ2-7 | . | . | TRBV5-4 | TGTGCCAGCAGCTCCGGGCACTTCGGGTCGCGACAGAGTTCCTACGAGCAGTACTTC | CASSSGHFGSRQSSYEQYF
TRBJ2-1 | . | . | TRBV24-1 | TGTGCCACCAGTGATTTCGTCCGGGGGAGCTCCTACAATGAGCAGTTCTTC | CATSDFVRGSSYNEQFF
TRBJ2-7 | . | . | TRBV4-1 | TGCGCCAGCAGCCAATTGGGGTTCGACGAGCAGTACTTC | CASSQLGFDEQYF
TRBJ1-4 | . | . | TRBV6-5 | TGTGCCAGCATCGGGCCCGTGGGAAAACTGTTTTTT | CASIGPVGKLFF
TRBJ2-2 | . | TRBD1 | TRBV7-9 | TGTGCCAGCAGCTTTTACCCCGGACAGGGGTTGACCGGGGAGCTGTTTTTT | CASSFYPGQGLTGELFF
TRBJ1-5 | . | . | TRBV6-1 | TGTGCCAGCAGTGAAATGGGGAGGGTTAGCAATCAGCCCCAGCATTTT | CASSEMGRVSNQPQHF
TRBJ1-2 | . | TRBD1 | TRBV11-2 | TGTGCCAGCGGGGACAGCCATGGCTACACCTTC | CASGDSHGYTF
TRBJ1-5 | . | . | TRBV19 | TGTGCCAGTAGTATGGGGAGCTTCAATCAGCCCCAGCATTTT | CASSMGSFNQPQHF
TRBJ1-1 | . | . | TRBV29-1 | TGCAGCGTTTCCCCAGGGCCATTCAACACTGAAGCTTTCTTT | CSVSPGPFNTEAFF
TRBJ2-3 | few | . | TRBV6-5 | TGTGCCAGCAGTTTCGTGGCGGACTACACAGATACGCAGTATTTT | CASSFVADYTDTQYF
TRBJ1-3 | . | . | TRBV29-1 | TGCAGCGTCGTATATTCGCTCTCTGGAAACACCATATATTTT | CSVVYSLSGNTIYF